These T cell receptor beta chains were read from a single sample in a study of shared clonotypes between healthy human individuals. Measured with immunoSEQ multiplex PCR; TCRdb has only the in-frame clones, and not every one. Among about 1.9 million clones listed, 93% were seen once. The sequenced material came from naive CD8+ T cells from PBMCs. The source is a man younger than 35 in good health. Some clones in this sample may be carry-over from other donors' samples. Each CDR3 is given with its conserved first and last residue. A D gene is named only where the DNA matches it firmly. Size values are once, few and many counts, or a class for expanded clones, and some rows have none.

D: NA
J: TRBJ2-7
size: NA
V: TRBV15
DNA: TGTGCCACCAGCAGAGTGTGGGGGCTGGGCGAGCAGTACTTC
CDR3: CATSRVWGLGEQYF

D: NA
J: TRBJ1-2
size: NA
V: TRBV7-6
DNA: TGTGCCAGCAGCTTAGCGGGGTACTATGGCTACACCTTC
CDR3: CASSLAGYYGYTF

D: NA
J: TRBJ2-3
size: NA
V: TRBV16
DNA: TGTGCCAGCAGTCCAAGAGGAGGCCCTAGCACAGATACGCAGTATTTT
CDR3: CASSPRGGPSTDTQYF

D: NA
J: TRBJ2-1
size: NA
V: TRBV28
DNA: TGTGCCAGCAGTTTTTTTAGTTCGAGGGCCTACAATGAGCAGTTCTTC
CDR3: CASSFFSSRAYNEQFF

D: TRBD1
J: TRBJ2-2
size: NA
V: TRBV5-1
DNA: TGCGCCAGCAGGACAGGGGTAGCCGGGGAGCTGTTTTTT
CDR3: CASRTGVAGELFF

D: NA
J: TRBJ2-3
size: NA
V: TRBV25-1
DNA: TGTGCCAGCAGTGAAGTGTCCCGCACAGATACGCAGTATTTT
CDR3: CASSEVSRTDTQYF

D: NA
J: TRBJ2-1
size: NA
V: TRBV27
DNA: TGTGCCAGCAGTTCACCCGGGAATGAGCAGTTCTTC
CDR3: CASSSPGNEQFF

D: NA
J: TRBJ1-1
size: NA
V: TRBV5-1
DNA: TGCGCCAGCAGCCCGTACCGGGGTGGCACTGAAGCTTTCTTT
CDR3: CASSPYRGGTEAFF

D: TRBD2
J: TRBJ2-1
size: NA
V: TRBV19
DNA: TGTGCCAGTAGTATATTCCCTAGCGGGGGCAACAATGAGCAGTTCTTC
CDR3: CASSIFPSGGNNEQFF

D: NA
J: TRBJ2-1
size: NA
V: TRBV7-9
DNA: TGTGCCAGCAGCTTATTTCCAGCGAGCTCCTACAATGAGCAGTTCTTC
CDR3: CASSLFPASSYNEQFF

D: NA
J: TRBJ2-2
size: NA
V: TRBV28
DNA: TGTGCCAGCACCTTGGGGGACCAAGAGGCCGGGGAGCTGTTTTTT
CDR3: CASTLGDQEAGELFF

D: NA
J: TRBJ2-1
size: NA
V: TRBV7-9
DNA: TGTGCCAGCAGCGGGAGTGGGCAGGGCAATGAGCAGTTCTTC
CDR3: CASSGSGQGNEQFF

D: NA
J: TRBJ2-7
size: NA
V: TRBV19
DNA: TGTGCCAGTAGTATGTGGGCCGCGGCCGAGCAGTACTTC
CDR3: CASSMWAAAEQYF

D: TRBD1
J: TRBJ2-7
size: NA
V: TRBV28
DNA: TGTGCCAGCGGGGGACAGGGTGTTTACGAGCAGTACTTC
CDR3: CASGGQGVYEQYF

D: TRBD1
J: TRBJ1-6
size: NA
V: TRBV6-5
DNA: TGTGCCAGCAGCCACAGGGGGAGTTTGATCTCACCCCTCCACTTT
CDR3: CASSHRGSLISPLHF

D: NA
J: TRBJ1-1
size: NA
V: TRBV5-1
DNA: TGCGCCAGCAGCTTGGCCCCGGGGGGGGTCACTGAAGCTTTCTTT
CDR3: CASSLAPGGVTEAFF

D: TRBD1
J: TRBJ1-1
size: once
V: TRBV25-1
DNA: TGTGCCAGCAGTGGGGGGACAGTTGAAGCTTTCTTT
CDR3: CASSGGTVEAFF

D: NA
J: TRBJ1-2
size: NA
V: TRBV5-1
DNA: TGCGCCAGCAGTATGGACGGTTCCTATGGCTACACCTTC
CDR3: CASSMDGSYGYTF

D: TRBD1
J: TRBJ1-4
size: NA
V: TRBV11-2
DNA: TGTGCCAGCAGCTTAGGTCAGGGGGCTCATAAACTGTTTTTT
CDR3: CASSLGQGAHKLFF

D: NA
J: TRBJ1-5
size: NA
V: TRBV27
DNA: TGTGCCAGCAGTTTATCTGGTCCTGTGGGCAATCAGCCCCAGCATTTT
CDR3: CASSLSGPVGNQPQHF

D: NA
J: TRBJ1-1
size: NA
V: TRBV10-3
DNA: TGTGCCATCAGTGAAGTGGACAGAACGACCACTGAAGCTTTCTTT
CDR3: CAISEVDRTTTEAFF

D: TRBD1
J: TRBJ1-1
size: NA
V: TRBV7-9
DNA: TGTGCCAGCAGCCTAGCCGGGACAGGGAGAGAAACTTTCTTT
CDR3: CASSLAGTGRETFF